The rows below give T cell receptor beta chains drawn from one sample of a study of T cell changes during pregnancy in multiple sclerosis. Data came from immunoSEQ multiplex PCR; TCRdb stores just in-frame clones and leaves some out. The sample records about 39,000 clones, around 92% being singletons. Sequenced here: CD8+ T cells from peripheral blood mononuclear cells, sampled before pregnancy. Receptors were obtained from a female donor with multiple sclerosis, enrolled in a pregnancy study. Each CDR3 is given with its conserved first and last residue. D genes are given only for firm matches. Clone size is stated in some rows and not others, as once, few, many or a class when expanded.

abundance: once
j_gene: TRBJ2-5
v_gene: TRBV27
d_gene: TRBD2
len: 15
CDR3aa: CASSLSSGRYETQYF
CDR3nt: TGTGCCAGCAGTTTATCTAGCGGGAGGTACGAGACCCAGTACTTC

abundance: -
j_gene: TRBJ2-1
v_gene: TRBV7-9
d_gene: -
len: 13
CDR3aa: CASSLSGRREQFF
CDR3nt: TGTGCCAGCAGCTTAAGCGGTAGAAGGGAGCAGTTCTTC

abundance: -
j_gene: TRBJ2-7
v_gene: TRBV7-9
d_gene: -
len: 12
CDR3aa: CASSLARNEQYF
CDR3nt: TGTGCCAGCAGCTTGGCCAGGAACGAGCAGTACTTC

abundance: -
j_gene: TRBJ1-2
v_gene: TRBV2
d_gene: -
len: 14
CDR3aa: CASIESLDSYGYTF
CDR3nt: TGTGCCAGCATCGAAAGTTTGGACAGCTATGGCTACACCTTC

abundance: -
j_gene: TRBJ1-1
v_gene: TRBV13
d_gene: -
len: 15
CDR3aa: CASSFSREGNTEAFF
CDR3nt: TGTGCCAGCAGCTTCTCGCGGGAAGGAAACACTGAAGCTTTCTTT

abundance: -
j_gene: TRBJ2-1
v_gene: TRBV11-2
d_gene: TRBD2
len: 15
CDR3aa: CASSLDFSGTGEQFF
CDR3nt: TGTGCCAGCAGCTTAGATTTTAGCGGGACGGGTGAGCAGTTCTTC

abundance: -
j_gene: TRBJ2-2
v_gene: TRBV27
d_gene: -
len: 16
CDR3aa: CASSTTLTANTGELFF
CDR3nt: TGTGCCAGCAGCACAACCTTGACAGCGAACACCGGGGAGCTGTTTTTT

abundance: -
j_gene: TRBJ1-2
v_gene: TRBV9
d_gene: -
len: 14
CDR3aa: CASSVGSSNYGYTF
CDR3nt: TGTGCCAGCAGCGTAGGTAGTTCTAACTATGGCTACACCTTC

abundance: -
j_gene: TRBJ2-1
v_gene: TRBV15
d_gene: TRBD2
len: 19
CDR3aa: CATSRDRAGVINPYNEQFF
CDR3nt: TGTGCCACCAGCAGAGATCGAGCGGGAGTCATCAACCCCTACAATGAGCAGTTCTTC

abundance: -
j_gene: TRBJ1-4
v_gene: TRBV7-9
d_gene: TRBD1
len: 17
CDR3aa: CASSPGDRGRVNEKLFF
CDR3nt: TGTGCCAGCAGCCCCGGGGACAGGGGGCGCGTTAACGAAAAACTGTTTTTT

abundance: -
j_gene: TRBJ2-3
v_gene: TRBV29-1
d_gene: TRBD2
len: 14
CDR3aa: CSVAAGVRTDTQYF
CDR3nt: TGCAGCGTTGCAGCGGGAGTTCGCACAGATACGCAGTATTTT

abundance: -
j_gene: TRBJ2-1
v_gene: TRBV7-3
d_gene: TRBD2
len: 14
CDR3aa: CASSPGGGYNEQFF
CDR3nt: TGTGCCAGCAGCCCCGGGGGGGGCTACAATGAGCAGTTCTTC

abundance: -
j_gene: TRBJ1-1
v_gene: TRBV4-1
d_gene: TRBD1
len: 16
CDR3aa: CASSHRPQGTSTEAFF
CDR3nt: TGCGCCAGCAGCCATCGACCACAGGGGACGAGCACTGAAGCTTTCTTT

abundance: once
j_gene: TRBJ2-7
v_gene: TRBV7-8
d_gene: TRBD1
len: 15
CDR3aa: CASSFRQGMIYEQYF
CDR3nt: TGTGCCAGCAGCTTTCGACAGGGCATGATCTACGAGCAGTACTTC

abundance: -
j_gene: TRBJ2-7
v_gene: TRBV19
d_gene: -
len: 14
CDR3aa: CASSAGLGTYEQYF
CDR3nt: TGTGCCAGTAGTGCGGGACTCGGCACCTACGAGCAGTACTTC

abundance: -
j_gene: TRBJ2-7
v_gene: TRBV11-2
d_gene: -
len: 13
CDR3aa: CASSLRQTYEQYF
CDR3nt: TGTGCCAGCAGCTTGAGACAGACCTACGAGCAGTACTTC

abundance: -
j_gene: TRBJ2-2
v_gene: TRBV7-9
d_gene: -
len: 15
CDR3aa: CASSLQPRGAGELFF
CDR3nt: TGTGCCAGCAGCTTGCAGCCCAGGGGCGCCGGGGAGCTGTTTTTT

abundance: -
j_gene: TRBJ1-1
v_gene: TRBV7-2
d_gene: -
len: 12
CDR3aa: CASSFPGVEAFF
CDR3nt: TGTGCCAGCAGCTTCCCCGGGGTGGAAGCTTTCTTT

abundance: -
j_gene: TRBJ2-1
v_gene: TRBV5-6
d_gene: TRBD2
len: 16
CDR3aa: CASSAPGLAGGAGRFF
CDR3nt: TGTGCCAGCAGCGCGCCGGGACTAGCGGGAGGCGCCGGACGGTTCTTC

abundance: -
j_gene: TRBJ2-2
v_gene: TRBV7-6
d_gene: TRBD1
len: 15
CDR3aa: CASRPDRGETGELFF
CDR3nt: TGTGCCAGCAGGCCAGACAGGGGCGAGACCGGGGAGCTGTTTTTT

abundance: -
j_gene: TRBJ1-4
v_gene: TRBV25-1
d_gene: -
len: 15
CDR3aa: CASRAGERTNEKLFF
CDR3nt: TGTGCCAGCAGGGCAGGGGAGCGAACTAATGAAAAACTGTTTTTT

abundance: -
j_gene: TRBJ1-4
v_gene: TRBV28
d_gene: TRBD1
len: 13
CDR3aa: CATEDRASKKLFF
CDR3nt: TGTGCCACCGAGGACAGGGCCAGCAAAAAACTGTTTTTT

abundance: -
j_gene: TRBJ2-3
v_gene: TRBV9
d_gene: -
len: 16
CDR3aa: CASSVEGGGTTDTQYF
CDR3nt: TGTGCCAGCAGCGTAGAGGGGGGGGGAACCACAGATACGCAGTATTTT

abundance: -
j_gene: TRBJ1-6
v_gene: TRBV27
d_gene: -
len: 14
CDR3aa: CASSGTGPLSPLHF
CDR3nt: TGTGCCAGCAGTGGTACAGGACCCCTTTCACCCCTCCACTTT

abundance: once
j_gene: TRBJ1-1
v_gene: TRBV7-9
d_gene: -
len: 17
CDR3aa: CASSPTGQGSVGTEAFF
CDR3nt: TGTGCCAGCAGCCCCACCGGGCAGGGAAGCGTGGGAACTGAAGCTTTCTTT

abundance: -
j_gene: TRBJ2-1
v_gene: TRBV4-1
d_gene: TRBD1
len: 15
CDR3aa: CASSPRDRGLYEQFF
CDR3nt: TGCGCCAGCAGCCCCCGGGACAGGGGATTGTATGAGCAGTTCTTC

abundance: once
j_gene: TRBJ1-1
v_gene: TRBV15
d_gene: -
len: 15
CDR3aa: CATSILEGLNTEAFF
CDR3nt: -

abundance: -
j_gene: TRBJ1-1
v_gene: TRBV6-5
d_gene: TRBD1
len: 15
CDR3aa: CASSTGQGLHTEAFF
CDR3nt: TGTGCCAGCAGCACCGGACAGGGCCTTCACACTGAAGCTTTCTTT

abundance: -
j_gene: TRBJ1-2
v_gene: TRBV7-9
d_gene: -
len: 16
CDR3aa: CASSSKGVPVTHGYTF
CDR3nt: TGTGCCAGCAGCTCCAAAGGGGTTCCGGTGACGCATGGCTACACCTTC

abundance: -
j_gene: TRBJ2-7
v_gene: TRBV6-5
d_gene: -
len: 14
CDR3aa: CASSPYNTPYEQYF
CDR3nt: TGTGCCAGCAGTCCTTACAACACCCCCTACGAGCAGTACTTC

abundance: once
j_gene: TRBJ2-5
v_gene: TRBV28
d_gene: -
len: 14
CDR3aa: CASSPHLSQETQYF
CDR3nt: TGTGCCAGCAGTCCCCACTTATCCCAAGAGACCCAGTACTTC

abundance: -
j_gene: TRBJ2-1
v_gene: TRBV7-3
d_gene: TRBD2
len: 17
CDR3aa: CASSPFGQAGGGNEQFF
CDR3nt: TGTGCCAGCAGCCCATTCGGGCAGGCGGGAGGCGGGAATGAGCAGTTCTTC

abundance: once
j_gene: TRBJ1-5
v_gene: TRBV5-1
d_gene: -
len: 17
CDR3aa: CASSSGQRNPYNQPQHF
CDR3nt: TGCGCCAGCAGCTCTGGACAGAGGAACCCCTACAATCAGCCCCAGCATTTT

abundance: -
j_gene: TRBJ1-2
v_gene: TRBV9
d_gene: -
len: 16
CDR3aa: CASSVAGQGFNYGYTF
CDR3nt: TGTGCCAGCAGCGTAGCTGGTCAGGGTTTTAACTATGGCTACACCTTC

abundance: -
j_gene: TRBJ1-1
v_gene: TRBV5-6
d_gene: -
len: 13
CDR3aa: CASSNSPRAEAFF
CDR3nt: TGTGCCAGCAGCAACTCTCCAAGAGCTGAAGCTTTCTTT

abundance: -
j_gene: TRBJ2-5
v_gene: TRBV25-1
d_gene: TRBD2
len: 15
CDR3aa: CASSPTSPEWETQYF
CDR3nt: TGTGCCAGCAGTCCGACTAGCCCCGAGTGGGAGACCCAGTACTTC

abundance: once
j_gene: TRBJ2-6
v_gene: TRBV5-5
d_gene: -
len: 13
CDR3aa: CASSFSGANVLTF
CDR3nt: TGTGCCAGCAGCTTCAGTGGGGCCAACGTCCTGACTTTC

abundance: -
j_gene: TRBJ2-1
v_gene: TRBV18
d_gene: -
len: 13
CDR3aa: CASSPRTPNEQFF
CDR3nt: TGTGCCAGCTCACCTCGGACTCCCAATGAGCAGTTCTTC

abundance: -
j_gene: TRBJ2-7
v_gene: TRBV5-1
d_gene: TRBD2
len: 15
CDR3aa: CASSLGLAGGGEQYF
CDR3nt: TGCGCCAGCAGCCTCGGACTAGCGGGCGGGGGCGAGCAGTACTTC

abundance: -
j_gene: TRBJ1-2
v_gene: TRBV29-1
d_gene: -
len: 12
CDR3aa: CSVEDRFYGYTF
CDR3nt: TGCAGCGTTGAGGACAGATTCTATGGCTACACCTTC

abundance: -
j_gene: TRBJ1-1
v_gene: TRBV27
d_gene: -
len: 14
CDR3aa: CASSLYLLNTEAFF
CDR3nt: TGTGCCAGCAGTTTATACCTATTGAACACTGAAGCTTTCTTT

abundance: -
j_gene: TRBJ2-5
v_gene: TRBV9
d_gene: TRBD2
len: 14
CDR3aa: CASSPRTRGETQYF
CDR3nt: TGTGCCAGCAGCCCTCGGACTAGAGGGGAGACCCAGTACTTC

abundance: -
j_gene: TRBJ1-1
v_gene: TRBV5-6
d_gene: -
len: 14
CDR3aa: CASSLGSVNTEAFF
CDR3nt: TGTGCCAGCAGCCTGGGAAGCGTGAACACTGAAGCTTTCTTT

abundance: -
j_gene: TRBJ2-5
v_gene: TRBV14
d_gene: TRBD2
len: 16
CDR3aa: CASSQDEVAGISTQYF
CDR3nt: TGTGCCAGCAGCCAAGATGAAGTAGCGGGGATATCGACCCAGTACTTC

abundance: once
j_gene: TRBJ2-1
v_gene: TRBV5-1
d_gene: TRBD2
len: 16
CDR3aa: CASSLAWREGYNEQFF
CDR3nt: TGCGCCAGCAGCTTGGCCTGGCGGGAGGGGTACAATGAGCAGTTCTTC

abundance: once
j_gene: TRBJ2-7
v_gene: TRBV10-3
d_gene: TRBD1
len: 13
CDR3aa: CAVQGGYVHEQYF
CDR3nt: TGTGCCGTACAGGGGGGATATGTCCACGAGCAGTACTTC

abundance: -
j_gene: TRBJ2-7
v_gene: TRBV9
d_gene: -
len: 16
CDR3aa: CASSVEGQAMSYEQYF
CDR3nt: TGTGCCAGCAGCGTAGAAGGACAAGCTATGTCCTACGAGCAGTACTTC

abundance: -
j_gene: TRBJ1-2
v_gene: TRBV2
d_gene: TRBD1
len: 12
CDR3aa: CARPGQGGGYTF
CDR3nt: TGTGCCAGACCGGGACAGGGAGGTGGCTACACCTTC

abundance: -
j_gene: TRBJ2-1
v_gene: TRBV7-9
d_gene: -
len: 13
CDR3aa: CASSSLGGNEQFF
CDR3nt: TGTGCCAGCAGCTCCCTCGGGGGCAATGAGCAGTTCTTC

abundance: -
j_gene: TRBJ2-1
v_gene: TRBV27
d_gene: TRBD2
len: 20
CDR3aa: CASFGSTSGGGQSSYNEQFF
CDR3nt: TGTGCCAGCTTCGGATCGACTAGCGGGGGGGGACAAAGCTCCTACAATGAGCAGTTCTTC

abundance: once
j_gene: TRBJ2-1
v_gene: TRBV28
d_gene: TRBD2
len: 20
CDR3aa: CASSWGRSGLGWEGYNEQFF
CDR3nt: TGTGCCAGCAGTTGGGGTCGCTCGGGGTTGGGGTGGGAGGGGTACAATGAGCAGTTCTTC

abundance: -
j_gene: TRBJ2-3
v_gene: TRBV7-9
d_gene: -
len: 12
CDR3aa: CASSSRADTQYF
CDR3nt: TGTGCCAGCAGCTCGCGAGCGGATACGCAGTATTTT

abundance: -
j_gene: TRBJ2-1
v_gene: TRBV27
d_gene: TRBD1
len: 15
CDR3aa: CASSLEQGAYNEQFF
CDR3nt: TGTGCCAGCAGTTTAGAACAGGGGGCCTACAATGAGCAGTTCTTC

abundance: -
j_gene: TRBJ2-1
v_gene: TRBV27
d_gene: TRBD1
len: 14
CDR3aa: CASGGTGPYNEQFF
CDR3nt: TGTGCCAGCGGGGGGACAGGCCCTTACAATGAGCAGTTCTTC

abundance: medium-sized
j_gene: TRBJ2-1
v_gene: TRBV2
d_gene: TRBD2
len: 15
CDR3aa: CASSPTSGRADEQFF
CDR3nt: TGTGCCAGCAGTCCGACTAGCGGGAGGGCCGATGAGCAGTTCTTC

abundance: -
j_gene: TRBJ2-3
v_gene: TRBV29-1
d_gene: TRBD2
len: 17
CDR3aa: CSVNGLAGGPGTDTQYF
CDR3nt: TGCAGCGTCAACGGACTAGCGGGAGGGCCGGGCACAGATACGCAGTATTTT

abundance: -
j_gene: TRBJ2-7
v_gene: TRBV2
d_gene: TRBD2
len: 13
CDR3aa: CASLGLAGEEQYF
CDR3nt: TGTGCCAGCTTGGGACTAGCGGGAGAAGAGCAGTACTTC

abundance: -
j_gene: TRBJ2-7
v_gene: TRBV9
d_gene: TRBD1
len: 14
CDR3aa: CASTPGTGVFEQYF
CDR3nt: TGTGCCAGCACCCCCGGGACAGGGGTCTTCGAGCAGTACTTC